A selection of T cell receptor beta chains follows, all from one sample in a study of OX40 agonist ivuxolimab in advanced cancers. TCRdb keeps only in-frame clones here, not all; method: immunoSEQ multiplex PCR. The repertoire includes some 17,000 clones, under 85% of them detected once, and 10% to 15% sits in the top ten. The material sequenced was CD4+ or CD8+ T cells sorted from blood, taken in a trial of the OX40 agonist ivuxolimab. The source is an adult with an advanced solid tumor such as melanoma, head and neck, liver or kidney cancer. CDR3s include the opening cysteine and the closing phenylalanine or tryptophan. Each record gives: CDR3 protein, J gene, V gene, CDR3 length.

cdr3_aa: CASSVESDTGDEETQYF
j_call: TRBJ2-5
v_call: TRBV9
cdr3_length: 17

cdr3_aa: CASSPGPRTDTQYF
j_call: TRBJ2-3
v_call: TRBV7-9
cdr3_length: 14

cdr3_aa: CASSSDSSNYGYTF
j_call: TRBJ1-2
v_call: TRBV27
cdr3_length: 14

cdr3_aa: CAGSLVGGPADTQYF
j_call: TRBJ2-3
v_call: TRBV6-6
cdr3_length: 15

cdr3_aa: CASSLQGNTEAFF
j_call: TRBJ1-1
v_call: TRBV27
cdr3_length: 13

cdr3_aa: CASGREGNTEAFF
j_call: TRBJ1-1
v_call: TRBV28
cdr3_length: 13

cdr3_aa: CASSPGLAGAPYEQYF
j_call: TRBJ2-7
v_call: TRBV7-9
cdr3_length: 16

cdr3_aa: CASSEWDSNSGQYF
j_call: TRBJ2-7
v_call: TRBV9
cdr3_length: 14

cdr3_aa: CASTRDRVSDTQYF
j_call: TRBJ2-3
v_call: TRBV28
cdr3_length: 14

cdr3_aa: CASKGSTEEQYF
j_call: TRBJ2-7
v_call: TRBV13
cdr3_length: 12

cdr3_aa: CASSVGGTSITDTQYF
j_call: TRBJ2-3
v_call: TRBV9
cdr3_length: 16

cdr3_aa: CASSPTWTSYEQYF
j_call: TRBJ2-7
v_call: TRBV5-4
cdr3_length: 14

cdr3_aa: CARAGGASGKAYEQYF
j_call: TRBJ2-7
v_call: TRBV2
cdr3_length: 16

cdr3_aa: CASRVQDSYEQYF
j_call: TRBJ2-7
v_call: TRBV27
cdr3_length: 13

cdr3_aa: CASRGLLLPNEKLFF
j_call: TRBJ1-4
v_call: TRBV2
cdr3_length: 15

cdr3_aa: CASSLVGDLYEQYF
j_call: TRBJ2-7
v_call: TRBV11-3
cdr3_length: 14